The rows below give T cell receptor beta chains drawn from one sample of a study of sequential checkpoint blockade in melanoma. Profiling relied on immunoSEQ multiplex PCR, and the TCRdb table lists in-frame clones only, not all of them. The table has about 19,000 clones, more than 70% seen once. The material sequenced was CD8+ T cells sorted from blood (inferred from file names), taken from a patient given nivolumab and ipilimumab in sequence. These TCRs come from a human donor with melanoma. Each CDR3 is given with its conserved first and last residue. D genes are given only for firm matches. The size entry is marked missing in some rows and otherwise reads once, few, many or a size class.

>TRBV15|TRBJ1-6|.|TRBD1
TGTGCCACCAGCGGGGGACAGGGCCCAACACCCCTCCACTTT
CATSGGQGPTPLHF
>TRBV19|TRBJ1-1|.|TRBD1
TGTGCCAGTAGTATCGGGACAGGGGTGACTGAAGCTTTCTTT
CASSIGTGVTEAFF
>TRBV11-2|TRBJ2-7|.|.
TGTGCCAGCAGTCAGGACCAGGGATCTAGCTCCTACGAGCAGTACTTC
CASSQDQGSSSYEQYF
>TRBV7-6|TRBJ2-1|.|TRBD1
TGTGCCAGCAGCCGCGGGACAGGGCTGGATGAGCAGTTCTTC
CASSRGTGLDEQFF
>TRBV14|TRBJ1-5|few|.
TGTGCCAGCAGCCAAGTCCTCAATCAGCCCCAGCATTTT
CASSQVLNQPQHF
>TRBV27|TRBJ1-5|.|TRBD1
TGTGCCAGCAGCCGGGACAGAAATCAGCCCCAGCATTTT
CASSRDRNQPQHF
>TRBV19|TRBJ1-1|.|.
TGTGCCAGTAGTCTACAGGGTTCCGAAGCTTTCTTT
CASSLQGSEAFF
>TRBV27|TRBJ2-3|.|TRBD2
TGTGGAGCGGGGGGGAGCACAGATACGCAGTATTTT
CGAGGSTDTQYF
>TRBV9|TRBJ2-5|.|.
TGTGCCAGCAGCCCCTCTGTGGACTCTCCAGAGACCCAGTACTTC
CASSPSVDSPETQYF
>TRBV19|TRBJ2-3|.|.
TGTGCCAGTACCCAGACACCGGGGGTTCAGTATTTT
CASTQTPGVQYF
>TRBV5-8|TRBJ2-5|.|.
TGTGCCAGCAGCTTCGGGGGTAAGGAGACCCAGTACTTC
CASSFGGKETQYF
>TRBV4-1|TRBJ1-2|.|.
TGCGCCAGCAGCCAAGAACACCTAGCTAATGGCTACACCTTC
CASSQEHLANGYTF
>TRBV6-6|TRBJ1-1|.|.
TGTGCCAGCAGCCCGAGCACTGAAGCTTTCTTT
CASSPSTEAFF
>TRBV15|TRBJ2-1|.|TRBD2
TGTGCCACCAGCAGAGACACTAGCGGGGGCAATGAGCAGTTCTTC
CATSRDTSGGNEQFF
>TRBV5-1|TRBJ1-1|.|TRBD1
TGCGCCAGCAGCTCGGACAGGTTGAACACTGAAGCTTTCTTT
CASSSDRLNTEAFF
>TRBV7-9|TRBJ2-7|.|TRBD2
TGTGCCAGCAGCCCCCCGTTTGACGGGAGGTTGAAGTACGAGCAGTACTTC
CASSPPFDGRLKYEQYF
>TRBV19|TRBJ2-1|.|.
TGTGCCAGTAGCTCCCCATGGAGGGCCCTTAATGAGCAGTTCTTC
CASSSPWRALNEQFF
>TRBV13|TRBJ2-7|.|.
TGTGCCAGCAGCCCGCGGGGAGCGAGTAGTGGCGAGCAGTACTTC
CASSPRGASSGEQYF
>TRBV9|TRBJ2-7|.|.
TGTGCCAGCAGCCAGGGACTCGGATCCTACGAGCAGTACTTC
CASSQGLGSYEQYF
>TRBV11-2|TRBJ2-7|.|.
TGTGCCAGCAGCTTACAAACGAGCTACGAGCAGTACTTC
CASSLQTSYEQYF
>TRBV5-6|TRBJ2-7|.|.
TGTGCCAGCAGGAGCGGATGGGACTTTACCTACGAGCAGTACTTC
CASRSGWDFTYEQYF
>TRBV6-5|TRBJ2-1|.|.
TGTGCCACCCTGGGGGGAGGCGGTAATGAGCAGTTCTTC
CATLGGGGNEQFF
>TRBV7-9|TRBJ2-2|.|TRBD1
TGTGCCAGCAGCCCCGAAGGGACAGGGAACACCGGGGAGCTGTTTTTT
CASSPEGTGNTGELFF
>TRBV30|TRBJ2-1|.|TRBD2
TGTGCCGTCTGGAACGGGGGGGTGAATGAGCAGTTCTTC
CAVWNGGVNEQFF
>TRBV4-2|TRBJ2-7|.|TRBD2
TGTGCCAGCAGCCTGAAACCTCCCGGGACTAGCGCTTCCTACGAGCAGTACTTC
CASSLKPPGTSASYEQYF
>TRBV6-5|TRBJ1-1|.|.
TGTGCCAGCAGGCCTCACAGGAACACTGAAGCTTTCTTT
CASRPHRNTEAFF
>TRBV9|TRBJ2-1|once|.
TGTGCCAGCAGCGTAGGCGCGGGGGACACCTACAATGAGCAGTTCTTC
CASSVGAGDTYNEQFF
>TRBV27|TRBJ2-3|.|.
TGTGCCAGCAGGCCTTCTAGCATTCCCACAGATACGCAGTATTTT
CASRPSSIPTDTQYF
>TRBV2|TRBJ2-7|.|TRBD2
TGTGCCAGCACCCGGACTAGCGGGGTCAACTCCTACGAGCAGTACTTC
CASTRTSGVNSYEQYF
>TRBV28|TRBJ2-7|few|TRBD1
TGTGCCAGCAGTCTGAGCCCGGGACAGGCGACCTACGAGCAGTACTTC
CASSLSPGQATYEQYF
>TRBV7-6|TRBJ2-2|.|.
TGTGCCAGCAGCCAGGGGCCCATTGGTGGGGAGCTGTTTTTT
CASSQGPIGGELFF
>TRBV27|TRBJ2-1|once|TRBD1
TGTGCCAGCAGTCCACAGGGGCGCGATGAGCAGTTCTTC
CASSPQGRDEQFF
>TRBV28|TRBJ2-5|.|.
TGTGCCAGCAGTTTCTGGGCCTTTAAGGACACACTGACCCAGTACTTC
CASSFWAFKDTLTQYF
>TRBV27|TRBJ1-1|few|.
TGTGCCAGCAGGTTCTCTCGGGGGATGAACACTGAAGCTTTCTTT
CASRFSRGMNTEAFF
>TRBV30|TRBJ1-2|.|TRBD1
TGTGCCTGGAGTGGAGGACAGGGCGACTATGGCTACACCTTC
CAWSGGQGDYGYTF
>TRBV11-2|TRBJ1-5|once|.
TGTGCCAGCAGCTGGTCAGGGGATAGCAATCAGCCCCAGCATTTT
CASSWSGDSNQPQHF
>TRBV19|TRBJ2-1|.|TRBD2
TGTGCCAGTAACCGCCCGACTAGCGGGACCGATGAGCAGTTCTTC
CASNRPTSGTDEQFF
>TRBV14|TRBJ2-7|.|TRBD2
TGTGCCAGCAGCCATCATCTTAGCGGGAGCTCCTACGAGCAGTACTTC
CASSHHLSGSSYEQYF
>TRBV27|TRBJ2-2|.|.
TGTGCCAGCAGTTTCAGGCGGGTGCTCGGCACCGGGGAGCTGTTTTTT
CASSFRRVLGTGELFF
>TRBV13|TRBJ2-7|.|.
TGTGCCAGCAGCTACCCGACAAGGCCCCACGAGCAGTACTTC
CASSYPTRPHEQYF
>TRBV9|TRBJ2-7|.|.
TGTGCCAGCAGCGTAACAGATTCCTACGAGCAGTACTTC
CASSVTDSYEQYF
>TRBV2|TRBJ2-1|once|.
TGTGCCAGCAGTGACCCTCTACTGGGAGGCGGTGAGCAGTTCTTC
CASSDPLLGGGEQFF
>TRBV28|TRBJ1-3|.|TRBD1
TGTGCCAGCAGTTATGGGACAGGGCCTGGAAACACCATATATTTT
CASSYGTGPGNTIYF
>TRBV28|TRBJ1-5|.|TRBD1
TGTGCCAGCAGTTCCCCGGGACAGGGTAGCAATCAGCCCCAGCATTTT
CASSSPGQGSNQPQHF
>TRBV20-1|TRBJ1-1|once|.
TGCAGTGCTAGCCCTTATACTGAAGCTTTCTTT
CSASPYTEAFF
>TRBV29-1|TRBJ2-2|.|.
TGCAGCGCCGTACAGGGCGACGGGGAGCTGTTTTTT
CSAVQGDGELFF
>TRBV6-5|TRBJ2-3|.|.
TGTGCCAGCAGTTTGAGAGGGATCTCAGATACGCAGTATTTT
CASSLRGISDTQYF
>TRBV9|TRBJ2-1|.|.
TGTGCCAGCAGCTCCCCGGACTCCTTCAGTGAGCAGTTCTTC
CASSSPDSFSEQFF
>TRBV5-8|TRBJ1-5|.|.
TGTGCCAGCAGCTTGGTCGCGACGGGGAGGAATCAGCCCCAGCATTTT
CASSLVATGRNQPQHF
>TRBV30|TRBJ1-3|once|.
TGTGCCTGGGCGGGCTTCAGCTCTGGAAACACCATATATTTT
CAWAGFSSGNTIYF
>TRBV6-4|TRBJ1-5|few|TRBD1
TGTGCCAGCAGTGACCCAAGACAGGGGGCCTCTCTAGTGCCCCAGCATTTT
CASSDPRQGASLVPQHF
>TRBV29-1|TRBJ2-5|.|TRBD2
TGCAGCGCTCTAGCGGGCGGGGAGACCCAGTACTTC
CSALAGGETQYF
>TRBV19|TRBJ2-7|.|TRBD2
TGTGCCAGTAGTAGGGGACTAGCGGACCACTACGAGCAGTACTTC
CASSRGLADHYEQYF
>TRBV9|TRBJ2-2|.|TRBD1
TGTGCCAGCAGCGTCCGGGACAGGGTCACCGGGGAGCTGTTTTTT
CASSVRDRVTGELFF